This T cell receptor (beta chain) was captured by sequencing in a study of blood T cells in healthy people across ages. With a J-beta primer mix and a sample-barcoded 5' primer, a second PCR ran roughly 7 to 11 cycles. TCRdb re-analysed the 5' RACE reads in MiXCR, keeping a single row per CDR3 protein. Counted here are hundreds of thousands of distinct CDR3 sequences, around 25% occurring once; the ten biggest clones make up 9.4%. These sequences were also reported in another study, on T cells of mothers and their children. In that study: For cDNA synthesis, the complete extracted RNA was used (around 1.5 ug per 15 ul). In each mother, TCR beta CDR3 reads exceeded 10 million; in each child, they numbered a few million. Related mother-child pairs showed slightly higher but non-significant overlap than unrelated pairs.

The TCR was taken from a boy between 10 and 17 years old in good health. Sequenced: blood.

The CDR3, as DNA: TGTGCCAGCAGCACCAGGACAGTCCGCACAGATACGCAGTATTTT. Translating it yields CASSTRTVRTDTQYF. This chain uses TRBV7-9 with TRBJ2-3; D is perhaps TRBD1 (6 bases). The CDR3 contains 15 residues. With 5 bases removed from V and 1 base from J, the gap between germline ends came to 13 bases. Looked up from germline, CDR1 is SEHNR and CDR2 is FQNEAQ (reference sequence).